Presented here are 3 T cell receptor beta chains from one specimen sequenced in a study of T-cell reconstitution after alpha-beta-depleted transplantation in children. Library preparation (for TCRbeta) was performed with unique molecular identifiers. In TCRdb, the PCR reads were re-called with MiXCR into one record per CDR3 protein. The table lists 90,000 to 100,000 distinct CDR3 sequences, 12% of them singletons. The sequences come from PBMCs from the stem cell graft donor, collected from the stem cell graft. These receptor sequences come from a human donor who donated a stem cell graft to a child with inherited bone marrow failure.

The sample holds many counts of this clonotype. The rearrangement joins TRBV7-2 to TRBJ2-5, with 7 bases matching TRBD1. This CDR3 comprises 14 residues. V gave up 3 bases and J gave up 3 bases; unmatched junction bases: 4. From germline, CDR1 is SGHTA and CDR2 FQGNSA. The CDR3 DNA reads TGTGCCAGCAGCTTCAACAGGGGAAAAGAGACCCAGTACTTC. This translates into CASSFNRGKETQYF.

This clonotype was observed many times. This chain uses TRBV18 with TRBJ2-1; 14 nucleotides agree with TRBD2. With 5 bases clipped from V and 5 bases from J, the junction kept 2 bases outside the gene matches. Germline V gene sequence: CDR1 KGHSH, CDR2 LQKENI. The CDR3 has 15 amino acids. The CDR3 reads CASSRGLAGDNEQFF. CDR3 nucleotides: TGTGCCAGCTCAAGGGGACTAGCGGGAGACAATGAGCAGTTCTTC. The full variable domain, its missing parts supplied by reference TRBV18 and TRBJ2-1, is NAGVMQNPRHLVRRRGQEARLRCSPMKGHSHVYWYRQLPEEGLKFMVYLQKENIIDESGMPKERFSAEFPKEGPSILRIQQVVRGDSAAYFCASSRGLAGDNEQFFGPGTRLTVL.

This clonotype was picked up many times. This chain connects TRBV5-6 to TRBJ2-2; the D call may be TRBD1 or TRBD2 (5 bases each). CDR3 size: 14 residues. Germline-derived CDR1 and CDR2 are SGHDT and YYEEEE. Trimming shortened V by 4 bases and J by 7 bases, and 14 bases separated the two germline ends. The CDR3 reads CASSGTIRIGELFF. Written as DNA, the CDR3 is TGTGCCAGCAGCGGGACCATTAGAATCGGGGAGCTGTTTTTT.